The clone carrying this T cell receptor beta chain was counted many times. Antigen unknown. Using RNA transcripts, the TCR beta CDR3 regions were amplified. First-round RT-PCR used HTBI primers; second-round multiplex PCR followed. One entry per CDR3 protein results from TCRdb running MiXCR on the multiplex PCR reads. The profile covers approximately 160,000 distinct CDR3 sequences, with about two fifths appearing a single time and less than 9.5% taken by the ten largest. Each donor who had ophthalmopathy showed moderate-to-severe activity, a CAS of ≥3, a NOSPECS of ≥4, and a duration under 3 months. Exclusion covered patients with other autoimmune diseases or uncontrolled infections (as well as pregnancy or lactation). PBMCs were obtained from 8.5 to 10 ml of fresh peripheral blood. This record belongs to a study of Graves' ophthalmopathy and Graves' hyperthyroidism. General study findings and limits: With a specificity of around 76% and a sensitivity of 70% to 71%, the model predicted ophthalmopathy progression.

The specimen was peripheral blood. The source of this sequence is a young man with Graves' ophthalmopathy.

CDR3 DNA sequence: TGTGCCAGCAGTTACTCGAAAGGGGTCTACGAGCAGTACTTC. Translating it yields CASSYSKGVYEQYF. V and J are TRBV6-5 and TRBJ2-7; D might be TRBD1 (5 bases). V was trimmed by 0 bases and J by 3 bases, leaving 9 bases between them. Germline CDR1 and CDR2: MNHEY and SVGAGI. The CDR3 length is 14 residues.